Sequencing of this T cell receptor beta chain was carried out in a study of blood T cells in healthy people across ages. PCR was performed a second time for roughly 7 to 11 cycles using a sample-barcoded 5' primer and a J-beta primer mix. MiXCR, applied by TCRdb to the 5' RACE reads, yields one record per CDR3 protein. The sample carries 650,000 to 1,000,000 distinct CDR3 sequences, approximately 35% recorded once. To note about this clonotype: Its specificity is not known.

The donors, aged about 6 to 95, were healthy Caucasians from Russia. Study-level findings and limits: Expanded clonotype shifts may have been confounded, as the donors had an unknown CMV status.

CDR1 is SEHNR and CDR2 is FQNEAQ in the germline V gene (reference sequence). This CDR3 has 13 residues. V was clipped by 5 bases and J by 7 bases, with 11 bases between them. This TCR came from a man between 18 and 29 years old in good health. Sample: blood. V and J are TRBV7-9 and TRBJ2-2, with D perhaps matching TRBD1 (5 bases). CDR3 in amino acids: CASSPQVVGELFF. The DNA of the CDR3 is TGTGCCAGCAGCCCACAGGTTGTCGGGGAGCTGTTTTTT.